This is a list of T cell receptor beta chains from one sample in a study of CD8+ T cells in alopecia areata. The method was immunoSEQ multiplex PCR; TCRdb's version includes in-frame clones alone and lacks a portion of them. This sample carries about 210,000 clones, just over 65% of them seen once, and the ten largest clones take around 1.3%. Source: CD4+ T cells sorted from blood, taken between weeks 43 and 45, from a patient treated with tofacitinib. Receptors originate from a human donor with alopecia areata. Each CDR3 is given with its conserved first and last residue. D genes are given only for firm matches. Clone size, where shown, is once, few, many, or a class for clones that have expanded.

J gene | clone size | V gene | D gene | CDR3 DNA | CDR3 protein
TRBJ1-1 | few | TRBV5-8 | . | TGTGCCAGCAGTCACCCCTCCTCGAGACGCACTGAAGCTTTCTTT | CASSHPSSRRTEAFF
TRBJ2-1 | few | TRBV25-1 | . | TGTGCCAGCGGATTAGAGGATCACAATGAGCAGTTCTTC | CASGLEDHNEQFF
TRBJ1-2 | . | TRBV7-3 | TRBD1 | TGTGCCAGCAGCGAGACAGGGGTGGATGGCTACACCTTC | CASSETGVDGYTF
TRBJ2-1 | once | TRBV4-2 | TRBD2 | TGTGCCAGCAGCCAACCCATAGCGGGGGGTAACTATGAGCAGTTCTTC | CASSQPIAGGNYEQFF
TRBJ1-1 | . | TRBV5-1 | . | TGCGCCAGCAGCTTGGGAGTGGGGGAAGAAGCTTTCTTT | CASSLGVGEEAFF
TRBJ1-1 | few | TRBV10-3 | . | TGTGCCAGCGACGGGGGGAACACTGAAGCTTTCTTT | CASDGGNTEAFF
TRBJ2-7 | . | TRBV23-1 | . | TGCGCCAGCCCCTGGGACTTGTGGCCCGGGGAGCAGTACTTC | CASPWDLWPGEQYF
TRBJ1-5 | . | TRBV2 | . | TGTGCCAGCAGTGACCCCAGAAATCAGCCCCAGCATTTT | CASSDPRNQPQHF
TRBJ2-7 | . | TRBV5-1 | TRBD1 | TGCGCCAGCAGCCCCGGGACAGGGGACCTTCTCGAGCAGTACTTC | CASSPGTGDLLEQYF
TRBJ1-1 | . | TRBV2 | TRBD1 | TGTGCCAGCAGTCGACCCGGACAGGGGAACACTGAAGCTTTCTTT | CASSRPGQGNTEAFF
TRBJ1-3 | . | TRBV2 | . | TGTGCCAGCGGGGGGTTAACTGGAAACACCATATATTTT | CASGGLTGNTIYF
TRBJ2-3 | . | TRBV29-1 | . | TGCAGCGTTGACACGGGGACCACAGATACGCAGTATTTT | CSVDTGTTDTQYF
TRBJ1-2 | . | TRBV29-1 | . | TGCAGCGTTGAAGAAGGCAGGCCCTATGGCTACACCTTC | CSVEEGRPYGYTF
TRBJ1-5 | few | TRBV23-1 | TRBD1 | TGCGCCAGCAGTCAATCGCGACAGGGGCAGTCGGATCAGCCCCAGCATTTT | CASSQSRQGQSDQPQHF
TRBJ2-1 | . | TRBV20-1 | . | TGCAGTGCTAGAGAACGGGGAATACAGTTCTTC | CSARERGIQFF
TRBJ2-3 | few | TRBV9 | TRBD1 | TGTGCCAGCAGCGAAGGACAGGGGGCGTTCGCAGATACGCAGTATTTT | CASSEGQGAFADTQYF
TRBJ2-3 | . | TRBV6-6 | TRBD2 | TGTGCCAGCAGTTATAGAACGGGGGGGGGCACAGATACGCAGTATTTT | CASSYRTGGGTDTQYF
TRBJ2-3 | . | TRBV29-1 | . | TGCAGCGTGGCGGAACAGGGGAGGGCAGATACGCAGTATTTT | CSVAEQGRADTQYF
TRBJ1-1 | few | TRBV30 | . | TGTGCCTGGAGCCGAAGACGCTCGAACACTGAAGCTTTCTTT | CAWSRRRSNTEAFF
TRBJ2-6 | . | TRBV2 | . | TGTGCCAGCAGTGCCAATTTGGGGGCCAACGTCCTGACTTTC | CASSANLGANVLTF
TRBJ1-1 | . | TRBV25-1 | . | TGTGCCAGCAGTGGGGGGGGTCCTACGAGGACTGAAGCTTTCTTT | CASSGGGPTRTEAFF
TRBJ2-3 | once | TRBV6-5 | . | TGTGCCAGCAGCAAAACCCCTGAGGCGCAGTATTTT | CASSKTPEAQYF
TRBJ2-3 | . | TRBV29-1 | TRBD2 | TGCAGCGCCCGGGAGGGGGGCACAGATACGCAGTATTTT | CSAREGGTDTQYF
TRBJ1-1 | once | TRBV29-1 | TRBD1 | TGCAGCGTCGACAGGGGCTCAGGAACTGAAGCTTTCTTT | CSVDRGSGTEAFF
TRBJ1-2 | . | TRBV29-1 | . | TGCAGCGTTGAGGTTTGGTCTAACTATGGCTACACCTTC | CSVEVWSNYGYTF
TRBJ2-4 | . | TRBV29-1 | . | TGCAGCGCTTCTGCCGGGCAGGGCAAAAACATTCAGTACTTC | CSASAGQGKNIQYF
TRBJ2-5 | . | TRBV5-6 | TRBD2 | TGTGCCAGCAGCCTCGGACTAGCGGGGCAAGAGACCCAGTACTTC | CASSLGLAGQETQYF
TRBJ1-2 | . | TRBV25-1 | . | TGTGCCAGCAGTGATGCAGCAAACTATGGCTACACCTTC | CASSDAANYGYTF
TRBJ1-1 | . | TRBV10-3 | . | TGTGCCATCAGTAAGGGTGGGACAACGAACACTGAAGCTTTCTTT | CAISKGGTTNTEAFF
TRBJ1-4 | . | TRBV4-2 | . | TGTGCCAGCAGCCAAGGCGACTCAACTAATGAAAAACTGTTTTTT | CASSQGDSTNEKLFF
TRBJ2-2 | . | TRBV15 | . | TGTGCCACCAGCAGAGATTTGGCCGGGGAGCTGTTTTTT | CATSRDLAGELFF
TRBJ2-6 | few | TRBV23-1 | . | TGCGCCAGCAGTCAATCGAACAGGGAAGGCTCTGGGGCCAACGTCCTGACTTTC | CASSQSNREGSGANVLTF
TRBJ2-1 | . | TRBV30 | . | TGTGCCTGCGACCCGTGGAGCTCCTACAATGAGCAGTTCTTC | CACDPWSSYNEQFF
TRBJ2-5 | . | TRBV7-8 | . | TGTGCCAGCAGCTTGGCTCGGCGGGTGTCGGTCCAAGAGACCCAGTACTTC | CASSLARRVSVQETQYF
TRBJ1-5 | . | TRBV7-2 | . | TGTGCCAGCAGCCCGTTCGCGAGCACGAGTCCCCAGCATTTT | CASSPFASTSPQHF
TRBJ1-2 | . | TRBV7-9 | . | TGTGCCAGCAGCCGTATGATTGTGGACGGCTACACCTTC | CASSRMIVDGYTF
TRBJ2-2 | once | TRBV27 | . | TGTGCCAGCAGTTTCGGTCCAAATTACGGGGAGCTGTTTTTT | CASSFGPNYGELFF
TRBJ2-7 | . | TRBV7-8 | TRBD1 | TGTGCCAGCAGCCTCGGACAGGGGCGTTCCTACGAGCAGTACTTC | CASSLGQGRSYEQYF
TRBJ2-7 | few | TRBV5-1 | . | TGCGCCAGCAGCTTGGATCCACAGGGAACCTACGAGCAGTACTTC | CASSLDPQGTYEQYF
TRBJ2-2 | . | TRBV30 | . | TGTGCCTGGACGGAGACGCTCACCGGGGAGCTGTTTTTT | CAWTETLTGELFF